Following are 20 T cell receptor beta chains from one sample sequenced in a study of shared clonotypes between healthy human individuals. Generated by immunoSEQ multiplex PCR, the TCRdb table keeps only in-frame clones and is missing some. The sample has about 92,000 clones; 60% to 70% are singletons. The sequenced sample was memory CD8+ T cells sorted from blood. Documented subset: CD45RO+ cells pooled with CCR7-negative TemRA cells. Receptors originate from a man aged 25 to 40 in good health.

The chain links TRBV10-1 to TRBJ1-2; D ambiguous. Trimming took 3 bases from V and 5 from J, leaving 22 bases between them. The CDR3 is 17 residues long. The germline gives CDR1 WNHNN, CDR2 SYGVQD (reference sequence). CDR3 coding DNA: TGCGCCAGCAGTGAAGGACCAGCGGGCCTCACACCTTATGGCTACACCTTC. This sequence encodes CASSEGPAGLTPYGYTF.

The genes are TRBV6-4 and TRBJ1-4; perhaps TRBD1 as D (6 bases). Looked up from germline, CDR1 is MRHNA and CDR2 is SNTAGT. V was shortened by 0 bases and J by 3 bases, with 8 bases between the two germline ends. The CDR3 sequence is 15 residues long. In nucleotides, the CDR3 is TGTGCCAGCAGTGACTCGGGGGGCGCTAATGAAAAACTGTTTTTT. Translating it yields CASSDSGGANEKLFF.

The chain joins TRBV7-6 to TRBJ2-1; D is unclear. CDR1 and CDR2 (germline): SGHVS, FNYEAQ. The germline V and J ends were trimmed by 5 bases and 5 bases, with 4 bases remaining between them. The CDR3 is 11 residues long. CDR3 in DNA: TGTGCCAGCAGCAAAGACAATGAGCAGTTCTTC. Translation: CASSKDNEQFF.

The chain carries TRBV7-2 and TRBJ2-7; possibly TRBD1 or TRBD2 for D (5 bases each). Germline-derived CDR1 and CDR2 are SGHTA and FQGNSA. The CDR3 runs to 15 residues. Trimming removed 3 bases at V and 3 bases at J, with 15 bases between. The CDR3, as DNA: TGTGCCAGCAGCTTGGGACCGGGACCCGGCTACGAGCAGTACTTC. It yields the protein CASSLGPGPGYEQYF.

The rearrangement joins TRBV5-4 to TRBJ2-1, with 10 bases aligning to TRBD2. Germline assignment: CDR1 SGHNT and CDR2 YYREEE (reference sequence). J gave up 5 bases and V 2 bases, and 7 bases lay outside the gene matches. The CDR3 runs 16 residues. CDR3 DNA sequence: TGTGCCAGCAGCTTAGCGGGAGGGCCACAAGACAATGAGCAGTTCTTC. It encodes CASSLAGGPQDNEQFF.

The chain employs TRBV9 and TRBJ2-5; D gene unclear. CDR1 is SGDLS and CDR2 is YYNGEE in the germline V gene. Trimming took 6 bases from V and 3 from J, leaving 9 bases between them. This CDR3 is 12 amino acids long. The CDR3: CASKGFEETQYF. CDR3 DNA: TGTGCCAGCAAGGGATTTGAAGAGACCCAGTACTTC.

The rearrangement uses TRBV5-1 and TRBJ2-1; perhaps D is TRBD1 or TRBD2 (5 bases each). Germline lookup yields CDR1 SGHRS and CDR2 YFSETQ. Trimming cost V 4 bases and J 4 bases, with 15 bases left between them. This CDR3 is built from 15 residues. The CDR3 here is CASSETGTLYNEQFF. The CDR3 DNA reads TGCGCCAGCAGCGAAACCGGGACCCTATACAATGAGCAGTTCTTC.

The rearrangement joins TRBV9 to TRBJ2-7; 9 bases are a match to TRBD1. The V and J ends lost 3 bases and 5 bases, in that order; junction bases with no gene match: 6. This CDR3 has 14 amino acids. The germline CDR1 and CDR2 sequences are SGDLS and YYNGEE. CDR3 bases: TGTGCCAGCAGCGACACCGGGACAGGGAACGAGCAGTACTTC. Amino acids: CASSDTGTGNEQYF.

J is TRBJ2-3 and V is TRBV6-1; 10 nucleotides agree with TRBD1. Germline values: CDR1 MNHNS, CDR2 SASEGT. V was clipped by 4 bases and J by 14 bases; unmatched bases: 3. The CDR3 extends over 11 amino acids. The CDR3 is CASSVGQGWYF. The CDR3 DNA follows: TGTGCCAGCAGTGTGGGACAGGGGTGGTATTTT.

The V gene is TRBV5-1, the J gene TRBJ2-1; TRBD2 agrees at 14 bases. The CDR3 runs to 16 residues. After removal of 2 bases from V and 8 bases from J, the junction contained 6 bases not matched to a gene. Germline CDR1 reads SGHRS; CDR2 reads YFSETQ. The CDR3, as DNA: TGCGCCAGCAGCTTCGATTCGGGACTAGCGGGAGATGAGCAGTTCTTC. It yields the protein CASSFDSGLAGDEQFF.

The count of this clone is one. The chain couples TRBV6-6 to TRBJ2-7; TRBD2 matches at 10 bases. Germline values: CDR1 MNHNY, CDR2 SVGAGI (reference sequence). The length of the CDR3 is 14 residues. Trimming removed 4 bases from V and 3 bases from J; junction bases left unmatched: 3. DNA for the CDR3: TGTGCCAGCAGTTTGGGACTAGCGATCTACGAGCAGTACTTC. It yields the protein CASSLGLAIYEQYF.

The gene calls are TRBV28 and TRBJ1-1; a possible D gene is TRBD1 (6 bases). Trimming removed 3 bases from V and 0 bases from J, with 14 bases in between. From germline, CDR1 is MDHEN and CDR2 SYDVKM. The length of the CDR3 is 16 residues. The CDR3 is CASSLLGGAMNTEAFF. The DNA of the CDR3 is TGTGCCAGCAGTTTGTTGGGGGGCGCGATGAACACTGAAGCTTTCTTT.

The chain is built from TRBV6-1 and TRBJ2-1; D is perhaps TRBD2 (6 bases). V was clipped by 5 bases and J by 9 bases, with 17 bases between them. The CDR3 loop spans 14 amino acids. The germline CDR1 and CDR2 sequences are MNHNS and SASEGT. The CDR3 bases are TGTGCCAGCAGTCTTGGCGGGACGGTTGGTGAGCAGTTCTTC. Its translation: CASSLGGTVGEQFF.

The V gene is TRBV4-2, the J gene TRBJ1-1; no clear D gene. Trimming removed 4 bases at V and 4 bases at J, with 10 bases between. This CDR3 comprises 13 residues. The germline gives CDR1 LGHNA, CDR2 YNFKEQ. The CDR3 reads CASSPSMSTEAFF. DNA for the CDR3: TGTGCCAGCAGCCCATCAATGAGCACTGAAGCTTTCTTT.

In DNA form, the CDR3 reads TGTGCCAGCAGTGGACAGAGAGGTACAGAGACCCAGTACTTC. Protein sequence: CASSGQRGTETQYF. The chain links TRBV28 to TRBJ2-5; maybe TRBD1 (6 bases). Germline V gene data show CDR1 as MDHEN and CDR2 as SYDVKM. The CDR3 has 14 residues. The V gene lost 5 bases and the J gene lost 4 bases, with 14 bases spanning the gap. The full variable domain, in which reference TRBV28 and TRBJ2-5 provide the parts outside the CDR3, is DVKVTQSSRYLVKRTGEKVFLECVQDMDHENMFWYRQDPGLGLRLIYFSYDVKMKEKGDIPEGYSVSREKKERFSLILESASTNQTSMYLCASSGQRGTETQYFGPGTRLLVL.

This chain links TRBV27 with TRBJ1-2; a possible D gene is TRBD1 (5 bases). The CDR3 runs to 13 residues. Trimming left V 8 bases short and J 5 bases short, with 15 bases between. The germline V gene encodes CDR1 MNHEY and CDR2 SMNVEV (reference sequence). CDR3 sequence: CASASGSGYGYTF. The CDR3 nucleotides are TGTGCCAGCGCCTCAGGGAGTGGTTATGGCTACACCTTC.

This chain connects TRBV11-2 to TRBJ1-4; D is possibly TRBD1 (5 bases). Germline CDR1 reads SGHAT; CDR2 reads FQNNGV. V was clipped by 1 base and J by 8 bases, with 11 bases between them. The CDR3 length is 14 residues. CDR3 region: CASSLAGGWEKLFF. The CDR3, as DNA: TGTGCCAGCAGCTTAGCTGGGGGATGGGAAAAACTGTTTTTT.

Points on this clone: Distinct nucleotide sequences in the sample also encode this CDR3. The chain couples TRBV11-2 to TRBJ2-7; 11 bases are a match to TRBD2. CDR1 is SGHAT and CDR2 is FQNNGV in the germline V gene. This CDR3 contains 15 residues. Trimming cost V 5 bases and J 4 bases; bases outside gene matches: 7. For the CDR3, the DNA is TGTGCCAGCAGCCCCCGGACTAGCGGGTCTTACGAGCAGTACTTC. Its translation: CASSPRTSGSYEQYF.

The gene calls are TRBV7-9 and TRBJ2-1; the match to TRBD2 covers 10 bases. The junction had 2 bases not matched to a gene; V was cut back by 5 bases and J by 1 base. Germline V gives CDR1 SEHNR, CDR2 FQNEAQ (reference sequence). This CDR3 is 15 amino acids long. The CDR3 DNA reads as TGTGCCAGCAGCCGAGCGGGAGGGTCCTACAATGAGCAGTTCTTC. Translating gives CASSRAGGSYNEQFF.

This chain joins TRBV7-9 and TRBJ1-4; D uncertain. CDR1 and CDR2 from the germline V gene are SEHNR and FQNEAQ (reference sequence). Between the trimmed V and J ends, which lost 5 bases and 2 bases, there was a span of 12 bases. The CDR3 covers 15 residues. In DNA form, the CDR3 reads TGTGCCAGCAGCCCCTACACCACTACTAATGAAAAACTGTTTTTT. Amino acid sequence: CASSPYTTTNEKLFF.